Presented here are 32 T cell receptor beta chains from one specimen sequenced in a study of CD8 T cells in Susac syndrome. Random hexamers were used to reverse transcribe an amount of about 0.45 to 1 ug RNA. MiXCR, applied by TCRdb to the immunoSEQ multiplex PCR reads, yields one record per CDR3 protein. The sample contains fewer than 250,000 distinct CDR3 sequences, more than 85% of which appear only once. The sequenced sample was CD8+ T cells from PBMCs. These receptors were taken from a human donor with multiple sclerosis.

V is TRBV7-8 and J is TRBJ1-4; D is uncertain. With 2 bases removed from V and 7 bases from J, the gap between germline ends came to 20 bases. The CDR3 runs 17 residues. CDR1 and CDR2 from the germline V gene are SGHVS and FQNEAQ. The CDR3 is CASSLYPTRGSSEKLFF. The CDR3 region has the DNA TGTGCCAGCAGCTTATACCCGACGCGGGGATCGAGTGAAAAACTGTTTTTT.

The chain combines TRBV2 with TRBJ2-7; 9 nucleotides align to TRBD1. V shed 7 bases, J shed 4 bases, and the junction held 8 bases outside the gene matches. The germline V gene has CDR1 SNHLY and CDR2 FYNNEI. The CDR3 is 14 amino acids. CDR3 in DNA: TGTGCCAGCATATCAGGGACAGGGAATTACGAGCAGTACTTC. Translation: CASISGTGNYEQYF.

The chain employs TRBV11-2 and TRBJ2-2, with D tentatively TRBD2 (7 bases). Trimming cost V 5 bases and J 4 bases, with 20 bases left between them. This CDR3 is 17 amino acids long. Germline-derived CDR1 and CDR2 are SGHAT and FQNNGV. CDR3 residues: CASSLLRGGATTGELFF. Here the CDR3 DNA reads TGTGCCAGCAGCCTTCTTAGAGGGGGGGCGACCACCGGGGAGCTGTTTTTT.

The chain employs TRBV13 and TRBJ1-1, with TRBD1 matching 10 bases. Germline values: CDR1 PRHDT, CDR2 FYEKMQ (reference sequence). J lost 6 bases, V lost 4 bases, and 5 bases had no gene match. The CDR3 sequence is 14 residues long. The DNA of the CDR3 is TGTGCCAGCAGCTCGACAGGGGGCAATCCTGAAGCTTTCTTT. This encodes CASSSTGGNPEAFF.

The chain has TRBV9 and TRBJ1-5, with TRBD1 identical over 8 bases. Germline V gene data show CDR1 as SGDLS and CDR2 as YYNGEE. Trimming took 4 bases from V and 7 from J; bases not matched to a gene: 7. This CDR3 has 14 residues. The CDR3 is CASSSTGGRQPQHF. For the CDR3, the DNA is TGTGCCAGCAGCTCTACAGGGGGGAGGCAGCCCCAGCATTTT. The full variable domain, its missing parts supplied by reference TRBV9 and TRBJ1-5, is DSGVTQTPKHLITATGQRVTLRCSPRSGDLSVYWYQQSLDQGLQFLIQYYNGEERAKGNILERFSAQQFPDLHSELNLSSLELGDSALYFCASSSTGGRQPQHFGDGTRLSIL.

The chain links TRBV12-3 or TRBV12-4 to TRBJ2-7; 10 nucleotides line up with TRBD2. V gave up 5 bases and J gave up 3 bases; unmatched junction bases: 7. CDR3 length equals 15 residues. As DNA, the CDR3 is TGTGCCAGCAGTAACACACTAGCGGGGTACTACGAGCAGTACTTC. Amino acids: CASSNTLAGYYEQYF.

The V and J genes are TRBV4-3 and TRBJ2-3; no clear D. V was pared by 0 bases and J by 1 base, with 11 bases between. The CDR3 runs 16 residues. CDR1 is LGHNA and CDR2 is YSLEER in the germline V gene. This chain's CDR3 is CASSQEGAAGTDTQYF. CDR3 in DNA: TGCGCCAGCAGCCAAGAGGGCGCTGCGGGCACAGATACGCAGTATTTT.

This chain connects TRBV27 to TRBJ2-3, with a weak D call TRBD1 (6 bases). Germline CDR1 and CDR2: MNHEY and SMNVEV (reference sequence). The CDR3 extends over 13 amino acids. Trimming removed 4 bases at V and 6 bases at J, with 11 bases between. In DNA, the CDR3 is TGTGCCAGCAGTTCGACAGGTTTGGATACGCAGTATTTT. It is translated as CASSSTGLDTQYF.

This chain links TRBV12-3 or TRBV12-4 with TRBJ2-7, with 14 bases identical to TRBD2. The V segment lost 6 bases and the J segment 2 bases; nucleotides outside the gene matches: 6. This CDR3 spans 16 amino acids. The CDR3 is CASRGTSGSGAYEQYF. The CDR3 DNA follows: TGTGCCAGCAGGGGGACTAGCGGGAGTGGGGCCTACGAGCAGTACTTC.

CDR3 amino acids: CASSQGRYSTNEETQYF. The CDR3, as DNA: TGTGCCAGCAGCCAAGGTAGATACAGCACAAATGAAGAGACCCAGTACTTC. The chain has TRBV3-1 and TRBJ2-5; D remains unclear. The germline V gene encodes CDR1 LGHDT and CDR2 YNNKEL (reference sequence). This CDR3 comprises 17 residues. Trimming left V 1 base short and J 3 bases short, with 18 bases between.

CDR3 protein: CASSLWTGLQETQYF. The CDR3 nucleotides are TGTGCCAGCAGCCTATGGACGGGGCTACAAGAGACCCAGTACTTC. J is TRBJ2-5 and V is TRBV5-4; D may be TRBD1 or TRBD2 (5 bases each). V lost 4 bases to trimming and J lost 2 bases, with 15 bases between them. CDR1 SGHNT and CDR2 YYREEE come from the germline V gene (reference sequence). The CDR3 sequence is 15 residues long.

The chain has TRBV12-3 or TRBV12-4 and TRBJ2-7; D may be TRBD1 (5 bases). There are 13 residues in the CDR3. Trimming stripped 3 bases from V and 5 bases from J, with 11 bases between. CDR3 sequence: CASSFRGRDEQYF. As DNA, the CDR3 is TGTGCCAGCAGTTTTAGGGGCCGTGACGAGCAGTACTTC.

The DNA for the CDR3 is TGTGCCAGCAGCTTACGGGGACACGAGCAGTACTTC. Translation gives CASSLRGHEQYF. This chain uses TRBV13 with TRBJ2-7; D assignment may be TRBD1 or TRBD2 (5 bases each). Germline CDR1 reads PRHDT; CDR2 reads FYEKMQ (reference sequence). The CDR3 totals 12 residues. The V end was cut by 2 bases, the J end by 5 bases, with 7 bases between.

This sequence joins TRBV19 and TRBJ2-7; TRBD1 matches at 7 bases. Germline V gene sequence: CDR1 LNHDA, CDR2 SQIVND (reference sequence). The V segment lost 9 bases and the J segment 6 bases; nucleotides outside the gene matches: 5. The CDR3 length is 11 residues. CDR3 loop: CASRQGVEQYF. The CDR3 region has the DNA TGTGCCAGCAGACAGGGCGTCGAGCAGTACTTC. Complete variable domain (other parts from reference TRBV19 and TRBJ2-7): DGGITQSPKYLFRKEGQNVTLSCEQNLNHDAMYWYRQDPGQGLRLIYYSQIVNDFQKGDIAEGYSVSREKKESFPLTVTSAQKNPTAFYLCASRQGVEQYFGPGTRLTVT.

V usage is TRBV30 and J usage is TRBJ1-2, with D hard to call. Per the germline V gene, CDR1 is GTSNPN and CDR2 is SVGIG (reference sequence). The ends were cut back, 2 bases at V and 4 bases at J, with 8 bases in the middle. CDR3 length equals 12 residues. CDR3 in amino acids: CAWSPSAYGYTF. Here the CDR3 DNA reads TGTGCCTGGAGTCCCAGCGCCTATGGCTACACCTTC. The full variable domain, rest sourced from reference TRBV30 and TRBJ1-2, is SQTIHQWPATLVQPVGSPLSLECTVEGTSNPNLYWYRQAAGRGLQLLFYSVGIGQISSEVPQNLSASRPQDRQFILSSKKLLLSDSGFYLCAWSPSAYGYTFGSGTRLTVV.

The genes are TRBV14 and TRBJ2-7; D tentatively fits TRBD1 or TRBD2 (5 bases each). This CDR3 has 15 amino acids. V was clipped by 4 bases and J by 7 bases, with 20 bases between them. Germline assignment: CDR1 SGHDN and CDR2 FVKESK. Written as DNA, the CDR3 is TGTGCCAGCAGCCCCTTCGGCAGCGGACAAAGGGAGCAGTACTTC. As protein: CASSPFGSGQREQYF.

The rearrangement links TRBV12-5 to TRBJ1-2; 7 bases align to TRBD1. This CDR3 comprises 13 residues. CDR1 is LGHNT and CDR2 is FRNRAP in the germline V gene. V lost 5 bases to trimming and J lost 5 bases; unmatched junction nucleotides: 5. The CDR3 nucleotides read TGTGCTAGTGGTCCCGGGACAGTATATGGCTACACCTTC. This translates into CASGPGTVYGYTF.

For the CDR3, the DNA is TGCAGCGTTGAAGGACTAGCGGGAGAGGTTTCCTCCTACGAGCAGTACTTC. As protein: CSVEGLAGEVSSYEQYF. V is TRBV29-1 and J is TRBJ2-7; 12 bases agree with TRBD2. J lost 0 bases, V lost 1 base, and 7 bases had no gene match. The germline V gene encodes CDR1 SQVTM and CDR2 ANQGSEA. There are 17 residues in the CDR3.

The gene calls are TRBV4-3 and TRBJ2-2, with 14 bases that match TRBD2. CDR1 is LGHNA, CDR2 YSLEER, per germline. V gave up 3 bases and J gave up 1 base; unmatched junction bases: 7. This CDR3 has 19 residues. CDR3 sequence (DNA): TGCGCCAGCAGCCATGAGGGACTAGCGGGAGTAGGGAACACCGGGGAGCTGTTTTTT. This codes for CASSHEGLAGVGNTGELFF.

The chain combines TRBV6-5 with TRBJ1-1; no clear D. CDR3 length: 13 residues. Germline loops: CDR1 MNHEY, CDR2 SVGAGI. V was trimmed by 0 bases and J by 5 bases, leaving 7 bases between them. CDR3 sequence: CASSYSQGTEAFF. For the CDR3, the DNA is TGTGCCAGCAGTTACTCGCAAGGGACTGAAGCTTTCTTT.

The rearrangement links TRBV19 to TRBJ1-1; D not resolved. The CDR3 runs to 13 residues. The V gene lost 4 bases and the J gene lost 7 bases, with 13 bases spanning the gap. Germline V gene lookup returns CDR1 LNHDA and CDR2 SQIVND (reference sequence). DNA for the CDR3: TGTGCCAGTAGTACCACGTCATGGAATGAAGCTTTCTTT. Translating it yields CASSTTSWNEAFF.

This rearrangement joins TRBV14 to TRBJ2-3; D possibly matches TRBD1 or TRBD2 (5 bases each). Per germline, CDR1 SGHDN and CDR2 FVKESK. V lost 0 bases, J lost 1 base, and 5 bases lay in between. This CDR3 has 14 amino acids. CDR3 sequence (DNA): TGTGCCAGCAGCCAAGAGGGGGGCACAGATACGCAGTATTTT. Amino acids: CASSQEGGTDTQYF.

CDR3 region: CASSFRSNYGYTF. In DNA form, the CDR3 reads TGTGCCAGCAGTTTCAGGAGTAACTATGGCTACACCTTC. The chain couples TRBV14 to TRBJ1-2; D not certain. This CDR3 has 13 residues. CDR1 SGHDN and CDR2 FVKESK come from the germline V gene. Trimming stripped 6 bases from V and 1 base from J, with 9 bases between.

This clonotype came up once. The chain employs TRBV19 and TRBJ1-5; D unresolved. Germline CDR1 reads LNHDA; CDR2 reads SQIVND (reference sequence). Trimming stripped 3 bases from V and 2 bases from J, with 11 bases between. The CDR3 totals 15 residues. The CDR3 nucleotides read TGTGCCAGTAGTATCTTAATTGGGGGCAATCAGCCCCAGCATTTT. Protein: CASSILIGGNQPQHF.

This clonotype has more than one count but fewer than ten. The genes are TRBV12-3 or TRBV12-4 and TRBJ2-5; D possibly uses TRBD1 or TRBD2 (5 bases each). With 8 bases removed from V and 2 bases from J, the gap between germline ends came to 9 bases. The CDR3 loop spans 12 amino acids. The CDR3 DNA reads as TGTGCCAGCGGGGGTTCGCAAGAGACCCAGTACTTC. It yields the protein CASGGSQETQYF.

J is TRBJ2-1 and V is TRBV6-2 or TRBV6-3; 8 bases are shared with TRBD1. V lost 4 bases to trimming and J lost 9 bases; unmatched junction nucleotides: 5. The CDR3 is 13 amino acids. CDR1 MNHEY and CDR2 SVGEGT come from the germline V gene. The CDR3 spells CASSFQGATEQFF. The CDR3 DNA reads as TGTGCCAGCAGTTTCCAGGGGGCTACTGAGCAGTTCTTC.

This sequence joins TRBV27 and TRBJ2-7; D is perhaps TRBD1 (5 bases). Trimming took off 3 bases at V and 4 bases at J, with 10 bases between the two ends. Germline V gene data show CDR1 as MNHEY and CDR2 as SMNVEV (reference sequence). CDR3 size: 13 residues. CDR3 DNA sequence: TGTGCCAGCAGTTTCCGCCAGGGATACGAGCAGTACTTC. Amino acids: CASSFRQGYEQYF.

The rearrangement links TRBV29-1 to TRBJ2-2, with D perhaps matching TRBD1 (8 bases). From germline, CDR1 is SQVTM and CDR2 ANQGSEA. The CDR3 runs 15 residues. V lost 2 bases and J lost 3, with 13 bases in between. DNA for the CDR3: TGCAGCGTTGAAAACAGGGGGAGGGACACCGGGGAGCTGTTTTTT. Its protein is CSVENRGRDTGELFF.

CDR3 DNA: TGTGCCAGCAGCGGACAGGGGACAAACACTGAAGCTTTCTTT. This translates into CASSGQGTNTEAFF. The rearrangement joins TRBV12-3 or TRBV12-4 to TRBJ1-1, with TRBD1 matching over 9 bases. The CDR3 covers 14 residues. J was trimmed by 2 bases and V by 6 bases; bases with no gene match: 4.

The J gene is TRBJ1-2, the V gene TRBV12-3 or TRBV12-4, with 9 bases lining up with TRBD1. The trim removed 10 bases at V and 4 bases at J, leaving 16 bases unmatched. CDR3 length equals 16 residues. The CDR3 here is CAIQKYGTGLSYGYTF. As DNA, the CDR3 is TGTGCCATCCAAAAGTACGGGACAGGGCTTTCCTATGGCTACACCTTC.

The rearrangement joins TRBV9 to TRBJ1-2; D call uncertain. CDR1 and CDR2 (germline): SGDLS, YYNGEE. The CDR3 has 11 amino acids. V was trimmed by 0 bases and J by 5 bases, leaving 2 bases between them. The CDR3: CASSVGYGYTF. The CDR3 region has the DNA TGTGCCAGCAGCGTAGGTTATGGCTACACCTTC.

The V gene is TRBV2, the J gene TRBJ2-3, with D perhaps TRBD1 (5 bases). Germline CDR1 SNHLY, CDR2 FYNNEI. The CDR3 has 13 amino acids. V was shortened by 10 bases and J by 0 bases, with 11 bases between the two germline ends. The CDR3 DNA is TGTGCCACTCCGACAGTTAGCACAGATACGCAGTATTTT. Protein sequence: CATPTVSTDTQYF.